This is a list of T cell receptor beta chains from one sample in a study of CD8+CD57+ T cells in acquired aplastic anemia. Each CDR3 protein is one row after TCRdb ran MiXCR on the reads. Of around 68,000 distinct CDR3 sequences in the sample, almost 55% were seen once. The sequenced sample was sorted CD4+, CD8+, or CD8+CD57+ T cells (not recorded which) from PBMCs. The receptors stem from a human donor in good health, serving as a control. CDR3s include the opening cysteine and the closing phenylalanine or tryptophan. A D gene is named only where the DNA matches it firmly. The size field is filled for only some rows; it gives once, few, many or a size class.

length: 14; J: TRBJ2-1; size: .; D: TRBD1; V: TRBV29-1; DNA: TGCAGCGTTGGCTCGACCGCAGGGGGCTATGAGCAGTTCTTC; CDR3: CSVGSTAGGYEQFF
length: 12; J: TRBJ1-1; size: .; D: .; V: TRBV29-1; DNA: TGCAGCGTTGTGGGCGGGAACACTGAAGCTTTCTTT; CDR3: CSVVGGNTEAFF
length: 13; J: TRBJ2-1; size: .; D: TRBD1; V: TRBV29-1; DNA: TGCAGCGTTGTTCGGGGACAGGGGTATGAGCAGTTCTTC; CDR3: CSVVRGQGYEQFF
length: 12; J: TRBJ1-1; size: .; D: TRBD1; V: TRBV29-1; DNA: TGCAGCGTCGCGGGACAGGAAGATGAAGCTTTCTTT; CDR3: CSVAGQEDEAFF
length: 14; J: TRBJ2-3; size: once; D: TRBD2; V: TRBV29-1; DNA: TGCAGCGTTGTCGACAGCGGGAGCTTGGATACGCAGTATTTT; CDR3: CSVVDSGSLDTQYF
length: 19; J: TRBJ2-3; size: many; D: TRBD2; V: TRBV12-3/TRBV12-4; DNA: TGTGCCAGCAGCACTAGACTAAGCGGGGGGCCCGACTCCACAGATACGCAGTATTTT; CDR3: CASSTRLSGGPDSTDTQYF
length: 18; J: TRBJ1-1; size: .; D: .; V: TRBV27; DNA: TGTGCCAGCAGTTTATGGAGCAGAGGATCAATCGGGGACACTGAAGCTTTCTTT; CDR3: CASSLWSRGSIGDTEAFF
length: 15; J: TRBJ2-5; size: .; D: TRBD1; V: TRBV24-1; DNA: TGTGCCACCAGTGATCCGGGGACAGGGGGAGAGACCCAGTACTTC; CDR3: CATSDPGTGGETQYF
length: 13; J: TRBJ2-5; size: .; D: TRBD1; V: TRBV5-5; DNA: TGTGCCAGCAACTCTTACAGGGGAGAGACCCAGTACTTC; CDR3: CASNSYRGETQYF
length: 13; J: TRBJ2-7; size: once; D: TRBD2; V: TRBV2; DNA: TGTGCCAGCAAGCTAGCGGTTTCCTACGAGCAGTACTTC; CDR3: CASKLAVSYEQYF
length: 13; J: TRBJ1-2; size: .; D: TRBD1; V: TRBV7-9; DNA: TGTGCCAGCAGCTCAGGACAGGCATATGGCTACACCTTC; CDR3: CASSSGQAYGYTF
length: 14; J: TRBJ1-5; size: few; D: TRBD1; V: TRBV9; DNA: TGTGCCAGCAGCGGGACAGGGGGCGATCAGCCCCAGCATTTT; CDR3: CASSGTGGDQPQHF
length: 12; J: TRBJ1-6; size: .; D: .; V: TRBV5-6; DNA: TGTGCCAGCAGCTTGCCGCATTCACCCCTCCACTTT; CDR3: CASSLPHSPLHF
length: 13; J: TRBJ1-1; size: .; D: .; V: TRBV9; DNA: TGTGCCAGCAGCCGACAGAGAGGGACTGAAGCTTTCTTT; CDR3: CASSRQRGTEAFF
length: 11; J: TRBJ2-7; size: once; D: .; V: TRBV15; DNA: TGTGCCACCAGCGACGAATACGAGCAGTACTTC; CDR3: CATSDEYEQYF
length: 15; J: TRBJ2-7; size: .; D: TRBD1; V: TRBV7-2; DNA: TGTGCCAGCAGCTCCGGGACAGGGGATCGCTACGAGCAGTACTTC; CDR3: CASSSGTGDRYEQYF
length: 14; J: TRBJ1-4; size: .; D: .; V: TRBV19; DNA: TGTGCCAGTAGTATAGCCGGGCCGTTCCAAAAACTGTTTTTT; CDR3: CASSIAGPFQKLFF
length: 12; J: TRBJ2-5; size: medium-sized; D: .; V: TRBV7-9; DNA: TGTGCCAGCAGCTATATACAAGAGACCCAGTACTTC; CDR3: CASSYIQETQYF
length: 16; J: TRBJ2-1; size: .; D: TRBD1; V: TRBV11-1; DNA: TGTGCCAGCAGCTTAGCCGGGACAGCTGCCTACAATGAGCAGTTCTTC; CDR3: CASSLAGTAAYNEQFF
length: 12; J: TRBJ1-2; size: few; D: .; V: TRBV7-8; DNA: TGTGCCAGCAGCTCAGGGTCCTATGGCTACACCTTC; CDR3: CASSSGSYGYTF
length: 16; J: TRBJ1-4; size: few; D: .; V: TRBV4-1; DNA: TGCGCCAGCAGTTCAACTCAGGGGTTTGGGAATGAAAAACTGTTTTTT; CDR3: CASSSTQGFGNEKLFF
length: 12; J: TRBJ1-2; size: .; D: .; V: TRBV10-3; DNA: TGTGCCATCAGTGAGTCTGGTTATGGCTACACCTTC; CDR3: CAISESGYGYTF
length: 19; J: TRBJ2-5; size: .; D: .; V: TRBV2; DNA: TGTGCCAGCAGTGTAACTAGCTCACCAGAGGGACAACCTGGAGAGACCCAGTACTTC; CDR3: CASSVTSSPEGQPGETQYF
length: 15; J: TRBJ2-1; size: few; D: TRBD2; V: TRBV9; DNA: TGTGCCAGCAGCGTGACTAGCGGGTCCTACAATGAGCAGTTCTTC; CDR3: CASSVTSGSYNEQFF
length: 18; J: TRBJ2-3; size: .; D: TRBD1; V: TRBV11-2; DNA: TGTGCCAGCAGCTTCCAAGATACAGGGGCGCTGAGCACAGATACGCAGTATTTT; CDR3: CASSFQDTGALSTDTQYF
length: 15; J: TRBJ1-2; size: .; D: .; V: TRBV19; DNA: TGTGCCACCCTTGGTGGTCGGCAGGGTTCTCGTGGCTACACCTTC; CDR3: CATLGGRQGSRGYTF
length: 15; J: TRBJ2-1; size: .; D: TRBD1; V: TRBV2; DNA: TGTGCCAGCTTAGACAGGGGGAGCGGGACAGATGAGCAGTTCTTC; CDR3: CASLDRGSGTDEQFF
length: 15; J: TRBJ2-2; size: many; D: .; V: TRBV5-1; DNA: TGCGCCAGCAGCTTGGCCGTTCCGGGGTCCGGGGAGCTGTTTTTT; CDR3: CASSLAVPGSGELFF
length: 15; J: TRBJ1-1; size: many; D: .; V: TRBV6-6; DNA: TGTGCCAGCAGTTACTCGCTAGGCCAGAACACTGAAGCTTTCTTT; CDR3: CASSYSLGQNTEAFF
length: 16; J: TRBJ2-2; size: .; D: TRBD2; V: TRBV27; DNA: TGTGCCAGCAGTTTATATAGCGGGGGGCCCACCGGGGAGCTGTTTTTT; CDR3: CASSLYSGGPTGELFF
length: 15; J: TRBJ2-1; size: .; D: .; V: TRBV7-3; DNA: TGTGCCAGCAGCTTAATGGCGCAGGGTATCGATGAGCAGTTCTTC; CDR3: CASSLMAQGIDEQFF
length: 14; J: TRBJ2-3; size: .; D: .; V: TRBV7-9; DNA: TGTGCCAGCAGCTTAGTTTTGAGTGCAGATACGCAGTATTTT; CDR3: CASSLVLSADTQYF
length: 16; J: TRBJ2-5; size: many; D: .; V: TRBV25-1; DNA: TGTGCCAGCAGCGAGAGGGGGGCTAGCGGCCAAGAGACCCAGTACTTC; CDR3: CASSERGASGQETQYF
length: 18; J: TRBJ2-7; size: once; D: .; V: TRBV25-1; DNA: TGTGCCAGCAGTGTGAAGAATTCAGTCCAAGGGTTGACCGACGAGCAGTACTTC; CDR3: CASSVKNSVQGLTDEQYF
length: 14; J: TRBJ1-5; size: few; D: .; V: TRBV2; DNA: TGTGCCAGCAGTGAAGAGCTTAGCAATCAGCCCCAGCATTTT; CDR3: CASSEELSNQPQHF
length: 14; J: TRBJ2-7; size: once; D: .; V: TRBV2; DNA: TGTGCCAGCAGTTTAGGGTCCTTCGCCTACGAGCAGTACTTC; CDR3: CASSLGSFAYEQYF
length: 12; J: TRBJ2-7; size: .; D: TRBD1; V: TRBV29-1; DNA: TGCAGCGGCAAAAGGGGGCCCTGCGAGCAGTACTTC; CDR3: CSGKRGPCEQYF
length: 14; J: TRBJ1-1; size: .; D: .; V: TRBV25-1; DNA: TGTGCCAGCAGTCCCCCGGGACAGAACACTGAAGCTTTCTTT; CDR3: CASSPPGQNTEAFF
length: 20; J: TRBJ2-2; size: .; D: TRBD1; V: TRBV11-1; DNA: TGTGCCAGCAGCTTAGTAGGCCGGGACAGGGGGGAAACAAGGGCCGGGGAGCTGTTTTTT; CDR3: CASSLVGRDRGETRAGELFF
length: 14; J: TRBJ1-5; size: .; D: TRBD1; V: TRBV9; DNA: TGTGCCAGCAGCCCTACAGGGGCGGGGGGCCCCCAGCATTTT; CDR3: CASSPTGAGGPQHF
length: 13; J: TRBJ1-1; size: .; D: .; V: TRBV29-1; DNA: TGCAGCGCGCGAGTAGGGATGAACACTGAAGCTTTCTTT; CDR3: CSARVGMNTEAFF
length: 15; J: TRBJ2-7; size: many; D: TRBD2; V: TRBV19; DNA: TGTGCCAGTAGCGAGGGTCGTAGCGGGAGTGTCGAGCAGTACTTC; CDR3: CASSEGRSGSVEQYF
length: 12; J: TRBJ1-2; size: .; D: TRBD1; V: TRBV20-1; DNA: TGCAGTGCTCCCGGGACAGGGGATGGCTACACCTTC; CDR3: CSAPGTGDGYTF
length: 15; J: TRBJ2-5; size: .; D: TRBD1; V: TRBV2; DNA: TGTGCCAGCAGCGTAGCAGGGACAGGGGGGGAGACCCAGTACTTC; CDR3: CASSVAGTGGETQYF
length: 13; J: TRBJ2-7; size: .; D: .; V: TRBV7-7; DNA: TGTGCTAGCAGCCTCGGGAGAGGGGACGAGCAGTACTTC; CDR3: CASSLGRGDEQYF
length: 14; J: TRBJ2-5; size: .; D: TRBD1; V: TRBV7-2; DNA: TGTGCCAGCAGCTTAACAGGGGTCCAAGAGACCCAGTACTTC; CDR3: CASSLTGVQETQYF